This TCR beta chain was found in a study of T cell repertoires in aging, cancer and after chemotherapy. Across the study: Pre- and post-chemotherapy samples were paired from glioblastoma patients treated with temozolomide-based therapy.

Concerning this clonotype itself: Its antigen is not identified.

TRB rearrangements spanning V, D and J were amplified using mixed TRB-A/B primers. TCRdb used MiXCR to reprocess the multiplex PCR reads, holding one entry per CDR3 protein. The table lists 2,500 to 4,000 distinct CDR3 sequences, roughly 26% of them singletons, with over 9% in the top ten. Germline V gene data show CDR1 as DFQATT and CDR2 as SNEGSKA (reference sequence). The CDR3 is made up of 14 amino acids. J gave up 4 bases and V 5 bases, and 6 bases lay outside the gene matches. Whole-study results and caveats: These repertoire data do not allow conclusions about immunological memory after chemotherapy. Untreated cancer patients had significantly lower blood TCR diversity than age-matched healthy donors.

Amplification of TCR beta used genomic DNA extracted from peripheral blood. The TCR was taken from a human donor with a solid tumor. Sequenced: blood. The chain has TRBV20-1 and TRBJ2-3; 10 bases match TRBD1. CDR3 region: CSADVGQGADTQYF. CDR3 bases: TGCAGTGCTGATGTTGGACAGGGGGCAGATACGCAGTATTTT.